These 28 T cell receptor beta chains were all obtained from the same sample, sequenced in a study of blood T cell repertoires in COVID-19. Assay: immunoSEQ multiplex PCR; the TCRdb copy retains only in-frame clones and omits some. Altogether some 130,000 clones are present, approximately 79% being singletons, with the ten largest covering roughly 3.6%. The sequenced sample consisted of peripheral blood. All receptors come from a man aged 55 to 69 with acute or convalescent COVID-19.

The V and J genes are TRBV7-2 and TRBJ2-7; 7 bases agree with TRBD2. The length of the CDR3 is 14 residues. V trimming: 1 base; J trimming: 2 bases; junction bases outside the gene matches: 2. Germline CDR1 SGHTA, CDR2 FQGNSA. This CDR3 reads CASSLGLATYEQYF. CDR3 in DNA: TGTGCCAGCAGCTTAGGACTAGCAACCTACGAGCAGTACTTC.

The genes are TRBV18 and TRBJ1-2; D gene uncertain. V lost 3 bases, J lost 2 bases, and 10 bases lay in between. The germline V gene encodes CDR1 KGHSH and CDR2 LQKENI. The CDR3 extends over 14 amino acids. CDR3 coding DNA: TGTGCCAGCTCACCTTCCGGGGAGAACTATGGCTACACCTTC. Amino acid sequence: CASSPSGENYGYTF.

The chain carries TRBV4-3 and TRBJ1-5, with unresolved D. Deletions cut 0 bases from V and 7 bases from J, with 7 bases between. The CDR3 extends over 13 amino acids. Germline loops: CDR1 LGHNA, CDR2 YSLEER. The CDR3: CASSQDPLQPQHF. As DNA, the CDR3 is TGCGCCAGCAGCCAAGATCCGTTGCAGCCCCAGCATTTT.

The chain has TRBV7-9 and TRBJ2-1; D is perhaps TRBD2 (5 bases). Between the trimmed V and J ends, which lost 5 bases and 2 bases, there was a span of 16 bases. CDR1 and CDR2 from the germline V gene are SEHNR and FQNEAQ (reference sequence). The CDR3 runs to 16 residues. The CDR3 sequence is CASSPLGLSAYNEQFF. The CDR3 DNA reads TGTGCCAGCAGCCCCCTCGGACTTTCCGCCTACAATGAGCAGTTCTTC.

The CDR3 is CASSLSGSLSYEQYF. The DNA of the CDR3 is TGTGCCAGCAGTTTATCGGGGTCCCTATCGTACGAGCAGTACTTC. The rearrangement joins TRBV28 to TRBJ2-7, with a weak D call TRBD2 (5 bases). In germline, CDR1 is MDHEN, CDR2 SYDVKM. Deletions cut 1 base from V and 4 bases from J, with 14 bases between. This CDR3 comprises 15 residues.

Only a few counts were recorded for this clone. The CDR3 region has the DNA TGTGCCAGTATGACAGGGGGCATTGGTCAGCCCCAGCATTTT. Its protein product is CASMTGGIGQPQHF. The genes are TRBV19 and TRBJ1-5, with TRBD1 identical over 10 bases. Germline trimming cut 7 bases from V and 6 bases from J; bases unmatched to any gene: 6. Germline loops: CDR1 LNHDA, CDR2 SQIVND (reference sequence). CDR3 length: 14 residues.

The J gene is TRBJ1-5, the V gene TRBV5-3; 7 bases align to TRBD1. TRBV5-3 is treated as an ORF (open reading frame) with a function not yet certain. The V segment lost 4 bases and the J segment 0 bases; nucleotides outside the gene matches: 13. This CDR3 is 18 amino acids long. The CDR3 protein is CARSLENRTGDSNQPQHF. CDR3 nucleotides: TGTGCCAGAAGCCTTGAGAATAGAACAGGGGATAGCAATCAGCCCCAGCATTTT.

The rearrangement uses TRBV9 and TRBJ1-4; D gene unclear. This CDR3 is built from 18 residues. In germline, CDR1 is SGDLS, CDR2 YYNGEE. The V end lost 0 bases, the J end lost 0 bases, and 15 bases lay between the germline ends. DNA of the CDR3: TGTGCCAGCAGCGTAGCTCCTTCGACACCTGCAACTAATGAAAAACTGTTTTTT. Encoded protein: CASSVAPSTPATNEKLFF.

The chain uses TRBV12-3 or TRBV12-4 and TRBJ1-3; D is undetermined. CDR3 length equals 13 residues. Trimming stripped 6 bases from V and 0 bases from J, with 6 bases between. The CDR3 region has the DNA TGTGCCAGCAGGCCTAGCTCTGGAAACACCATATATTTT. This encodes CASRPSSGNTIYF.

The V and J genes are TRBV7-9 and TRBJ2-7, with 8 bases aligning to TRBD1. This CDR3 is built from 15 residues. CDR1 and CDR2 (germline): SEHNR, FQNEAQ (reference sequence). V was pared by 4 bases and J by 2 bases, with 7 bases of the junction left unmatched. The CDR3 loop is CASSSLGQATYEQYF. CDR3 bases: TGTGCCAGCAGCTCCCTGGGACAGGCCACCTACGAGCAGTACTTC.

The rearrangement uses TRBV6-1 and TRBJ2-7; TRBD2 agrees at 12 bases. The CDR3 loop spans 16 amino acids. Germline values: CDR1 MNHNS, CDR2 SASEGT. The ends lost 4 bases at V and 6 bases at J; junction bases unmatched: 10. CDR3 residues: CASSALTSGSTGEQYF. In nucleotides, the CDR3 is TGTGCCAGCAGTGCCCTGACTAGCGGGAGTACGGGCGAGCAGTACTTC.

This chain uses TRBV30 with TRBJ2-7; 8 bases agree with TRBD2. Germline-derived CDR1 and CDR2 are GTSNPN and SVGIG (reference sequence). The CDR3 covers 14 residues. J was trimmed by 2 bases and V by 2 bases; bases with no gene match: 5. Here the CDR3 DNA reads TGTGCCTGGAGTATAAGCGGGAGAACCTACGAGCAGTACTTC. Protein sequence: CAWSISGRTYEQYF.

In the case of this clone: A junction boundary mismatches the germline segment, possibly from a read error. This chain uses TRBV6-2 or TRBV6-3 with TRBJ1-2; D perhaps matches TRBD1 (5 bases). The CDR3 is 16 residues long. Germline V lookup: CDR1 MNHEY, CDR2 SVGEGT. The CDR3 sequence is CASSNSGTPTFYGYTF. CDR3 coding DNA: TGTGCCAGCAGTAACTCCGGGACTCCGACATTCTATGGCTACACCTTC.

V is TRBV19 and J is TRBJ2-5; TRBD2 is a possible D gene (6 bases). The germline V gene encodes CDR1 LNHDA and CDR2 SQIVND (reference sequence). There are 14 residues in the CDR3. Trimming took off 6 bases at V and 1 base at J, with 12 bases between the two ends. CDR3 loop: CASRGERAQETQYF. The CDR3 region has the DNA TGTGCCAGTAGGGGCGAGCGGGCCCAAGAGACCCAGTACTTC.

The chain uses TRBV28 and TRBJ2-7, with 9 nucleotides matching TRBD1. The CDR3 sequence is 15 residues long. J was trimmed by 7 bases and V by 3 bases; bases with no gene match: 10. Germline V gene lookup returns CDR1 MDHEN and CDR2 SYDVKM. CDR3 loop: CASSFLGQGSGEQYF. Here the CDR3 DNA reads TGTGCCAGCAGTTTCTTGGGACAGGGAAGCGGGGAGCAGTACTTC. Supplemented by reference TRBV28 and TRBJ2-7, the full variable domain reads DVKVTQSSRYLVKRTGEKVFLECVQDMDHENMFWYRQDPGLGLRLIYFSYDVKMKEKGDIPEGYSVSREKKERFSLILESASTNQTSMYLCASSFLGQGSGEQYFGPGTRLTVT.

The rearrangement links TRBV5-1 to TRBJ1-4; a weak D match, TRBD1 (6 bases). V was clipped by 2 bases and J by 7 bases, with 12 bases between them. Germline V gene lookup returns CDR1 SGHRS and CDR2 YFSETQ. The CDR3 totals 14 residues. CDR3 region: CASSLQGRGEKLFF. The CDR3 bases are TGCGCCAGCAGCTTACAGGGTAGGGGTGAAAAACTGTTTTTT.

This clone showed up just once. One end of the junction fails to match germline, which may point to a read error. CDR3 nucleotide sequence: TGTGCCAGCTGTTTTGGGCGGGCGGGCCGGGCGGCCTACGAGCAGTACTTC. Protein sequence: CASCFGRAGRAAYEQYF. This rearrangement joins TRBV28 to TRBJ2-7; maybe TRBD2 (5 bases). Germline lookup yields CDR1 MDHEN and CDR2 SYDVKM. This CDR3 region has 17 residues.

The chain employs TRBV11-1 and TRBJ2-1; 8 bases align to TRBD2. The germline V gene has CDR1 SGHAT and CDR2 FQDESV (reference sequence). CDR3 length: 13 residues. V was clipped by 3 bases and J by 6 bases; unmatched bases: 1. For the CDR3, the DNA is TGTGCCAGCAGCTTCGCGGGGGGCAATGAGCAGTTCTTC. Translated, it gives CASSFAGGNEQFF.

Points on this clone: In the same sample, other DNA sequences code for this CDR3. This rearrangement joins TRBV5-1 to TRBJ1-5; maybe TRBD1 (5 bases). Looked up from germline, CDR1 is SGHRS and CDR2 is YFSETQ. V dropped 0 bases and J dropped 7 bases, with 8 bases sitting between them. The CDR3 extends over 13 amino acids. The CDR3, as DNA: TGCGCCAGCAGCTTGGCCGGGGGACAGCCCCAGCATTTT. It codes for CASSLAGGQPQHF.

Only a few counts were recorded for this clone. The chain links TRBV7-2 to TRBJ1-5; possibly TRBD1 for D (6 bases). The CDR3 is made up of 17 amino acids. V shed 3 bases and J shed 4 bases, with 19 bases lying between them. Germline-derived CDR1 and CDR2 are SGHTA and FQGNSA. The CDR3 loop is CASSFIPNRAINQPQHF. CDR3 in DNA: TGTGCCAGCAGCTTCATCCCAAACAGGGCTATTAATCAGCCCCAGCATTTT. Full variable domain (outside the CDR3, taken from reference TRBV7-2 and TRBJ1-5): GAGVSQSPSNKVTEKGKDVELRCDPISGHTALYWYRQSLGQGLEFLIYFQGNSAPDKSGLPSDRFSAERTGGSVSTLTIQRTQQEDSAVYLCASSFIPNRAINQPQHFGDGTRLSIL.

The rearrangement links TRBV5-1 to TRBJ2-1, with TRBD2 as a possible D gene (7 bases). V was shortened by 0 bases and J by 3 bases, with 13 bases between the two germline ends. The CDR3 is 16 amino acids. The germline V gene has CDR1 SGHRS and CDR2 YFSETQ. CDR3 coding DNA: TGCGCCAGCAGCTTGGGGGCGGGGGCTAACTACAATGAGCAGTTCTTC. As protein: CASSLGAGANYNEQFF.

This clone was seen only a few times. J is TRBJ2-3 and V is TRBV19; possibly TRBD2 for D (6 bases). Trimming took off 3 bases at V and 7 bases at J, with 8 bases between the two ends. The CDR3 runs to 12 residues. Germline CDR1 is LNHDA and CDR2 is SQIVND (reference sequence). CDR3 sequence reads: CASSMGLNTQYF. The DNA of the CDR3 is TGTGCCAGTAGTATGGGACTTAATACGCAGTATTTT.

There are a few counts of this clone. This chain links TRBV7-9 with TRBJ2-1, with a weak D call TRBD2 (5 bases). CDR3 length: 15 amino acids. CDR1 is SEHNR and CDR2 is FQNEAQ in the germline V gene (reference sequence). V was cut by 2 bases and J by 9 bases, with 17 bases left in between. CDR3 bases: TGTGCCAGCAGCTTAAATTTAAGGGAGAAAGGTGAGCAGTTCTTC. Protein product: CASSLNLREKGEQFF.

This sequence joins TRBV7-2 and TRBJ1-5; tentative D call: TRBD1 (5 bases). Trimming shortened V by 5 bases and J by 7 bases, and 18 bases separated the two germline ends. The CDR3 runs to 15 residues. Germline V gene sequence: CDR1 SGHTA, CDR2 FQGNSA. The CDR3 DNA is TGTGCCAGCAGCCCTACCTCAGGGTACGGGCAGCCCCAGCATTTT. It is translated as CASSPTSGYGQPQHF.

In nucleotides, the CDR3 is TGTGCCAGCACCCGACAGGGGGCATCGGGGGAGCTGTTTTTT. Its protein product is CASTRQGASGELFF. The genes are TRBV28 and TRBJ2-2; TRBD1 agrees at 10 bases. Germline CDR1 and CDR2: MDHEN and SYDVKM. This CDR3 comprises 14 residues. Trimming removed 7 bases from V and 8 bases from J; junction bases left unmatched: 7.

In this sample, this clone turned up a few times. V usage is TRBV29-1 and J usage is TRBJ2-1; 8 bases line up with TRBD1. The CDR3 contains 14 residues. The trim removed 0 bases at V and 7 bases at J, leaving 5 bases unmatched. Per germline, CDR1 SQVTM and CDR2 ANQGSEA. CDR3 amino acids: CSVEDRQGWNEQFF. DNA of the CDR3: TGCAGCGTTGAAGACCGACAGGGGTGGAATGAGCAGTTCTTC.

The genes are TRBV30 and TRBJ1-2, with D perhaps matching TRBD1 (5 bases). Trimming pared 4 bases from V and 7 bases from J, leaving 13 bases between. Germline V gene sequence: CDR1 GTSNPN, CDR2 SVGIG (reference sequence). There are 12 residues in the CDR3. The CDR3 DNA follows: TGTGCCTGGATCTGGGGGGTCGGTGGCTACACCTTC. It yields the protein CAWIWGVGGYTF.

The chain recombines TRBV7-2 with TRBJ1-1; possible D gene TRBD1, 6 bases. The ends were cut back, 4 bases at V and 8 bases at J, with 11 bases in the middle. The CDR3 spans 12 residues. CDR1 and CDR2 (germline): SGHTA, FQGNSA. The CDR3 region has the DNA TGTGCCAGCAGCTCCGGACAGACCGAAGCTTTCTTT. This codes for CASSSGQTEAFF.